This T cell receptor beta chain comes out of a study of T cell repertoires in cytomegalovirus infection. Across the whole study: The authors used CMV epitopes that were HLA-C-restricted (recently identified) and HLA-B-restricted (well studied). Both a matching HLA type and CMV infection were indicated by public TCR beta signatures.

Study results and caveats: The cumulative frequency of public TCR beta families identified carriers of CMV plus the relevant HLA.

TCRdb fed the reads into MiXCR, producing one record per CDR3 protein. In the table there are approximately 76,000 distinct CDR3 sequences, 20% to 30% of which are singletons. The CDR3 contains 19 residues. Germline-derived CDR1 and CDR2 are LGHNA and YSLEER. Trimming at V came to 0 bases and at J to 2 bases, leaving 11 bases not matched to a gene. This clonotype was observed a handful of times. Its matching antigen is unknown. The chain recombines TRBV4-3 with TRBJ2-7, with TRBD2 matching 12 bases. This sequence originates from a human donor in good health (CMV status not recorded). Some clones in this sample may be carry-over from other donors' samples. The sample here was CD8+ T cells from cultured PBMCs, taken from culture after CMV antigen stimulation. The CDR3 bases are TGCGCCAGCAGCCAAGATCGAGCGTTGACTAGCGGGAGTCCCTACGAGCAGTACTTC. Amino acid sequence: CASSQDRALTSGSPYEQYF.